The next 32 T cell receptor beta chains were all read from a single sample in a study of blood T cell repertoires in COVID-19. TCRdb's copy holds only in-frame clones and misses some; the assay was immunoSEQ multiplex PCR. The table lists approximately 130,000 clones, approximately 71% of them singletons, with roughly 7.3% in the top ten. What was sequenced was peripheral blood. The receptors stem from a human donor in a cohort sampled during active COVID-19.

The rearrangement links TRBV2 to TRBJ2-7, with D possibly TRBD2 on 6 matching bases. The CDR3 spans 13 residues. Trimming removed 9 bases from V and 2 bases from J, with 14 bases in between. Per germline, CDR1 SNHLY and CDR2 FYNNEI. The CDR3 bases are TGTGCCAGTTCGGACTATCTGACCTACGAGCAGTACTTC. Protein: CASSDYLTYEQYF.

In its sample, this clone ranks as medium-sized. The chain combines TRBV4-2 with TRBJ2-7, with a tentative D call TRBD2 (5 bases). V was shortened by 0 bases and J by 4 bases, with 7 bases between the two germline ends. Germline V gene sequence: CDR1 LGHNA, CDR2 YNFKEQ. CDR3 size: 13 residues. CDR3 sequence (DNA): TGTGCCAGCAGCCAAGAACCGGGGTACGAGCAGTACTTC. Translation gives CASSQEPGYEQYF.

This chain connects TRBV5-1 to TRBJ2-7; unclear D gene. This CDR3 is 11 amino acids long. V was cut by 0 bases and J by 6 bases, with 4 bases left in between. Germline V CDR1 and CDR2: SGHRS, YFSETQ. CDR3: CASSLGAEQYF. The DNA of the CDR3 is TGCGCCAGCAGCTTGGGAGCCGAGCAGTACTTC.

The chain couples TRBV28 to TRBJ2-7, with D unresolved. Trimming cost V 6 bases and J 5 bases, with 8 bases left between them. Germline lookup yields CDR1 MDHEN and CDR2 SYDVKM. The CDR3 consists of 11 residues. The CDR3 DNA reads TGTGCCAGCAGGGCACGAAACGAGCAGTACTTC. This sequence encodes CASRARNEQYF.

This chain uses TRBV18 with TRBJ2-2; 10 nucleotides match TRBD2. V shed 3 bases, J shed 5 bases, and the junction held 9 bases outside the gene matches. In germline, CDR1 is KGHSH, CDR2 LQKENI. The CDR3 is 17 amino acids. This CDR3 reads CASSPRTSGAPTGELFF. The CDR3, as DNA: TGTGCCAGCTCACCTAGGACTAGCGGAGCCCCAACCGGGGAGCTGTTTTTT. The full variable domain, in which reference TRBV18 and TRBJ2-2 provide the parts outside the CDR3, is NAGVMQNPRHLVRRRGQEARLRCSPMKGHSHVYWYRQLPEEGLKFMVYLQKENIIDESGMPKERFSAEFPKEGPSILRIQQVVRGDSAAYFCASSPRTSGAPTGELFFGEGSRLTVL.

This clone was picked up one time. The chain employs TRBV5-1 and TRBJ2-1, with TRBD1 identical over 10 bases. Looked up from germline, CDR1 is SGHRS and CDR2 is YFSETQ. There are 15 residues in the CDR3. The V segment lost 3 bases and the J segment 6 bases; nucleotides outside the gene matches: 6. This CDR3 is CASSSAGTGVNEQFF. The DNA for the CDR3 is TGCGCCAGCAGCTCGGCGGGGACAGGGGTCAATGAGCAGTTCTTC. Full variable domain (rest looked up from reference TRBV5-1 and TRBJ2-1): KAGVTQTPRYLIKTRGQQVTLSCSPISGHRSVSWYQQTPGQGLQFLFEYFSETQRNKGNFPGRFSGRQFSNSRSEMNVSTLELGDSALYLCASSSAGTGVNEQFFGPGTRLTVL.

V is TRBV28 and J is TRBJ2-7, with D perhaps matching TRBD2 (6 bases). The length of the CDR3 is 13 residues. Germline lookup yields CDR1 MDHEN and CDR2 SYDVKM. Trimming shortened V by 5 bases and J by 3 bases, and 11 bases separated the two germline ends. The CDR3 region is CASSRLEGYEQYF. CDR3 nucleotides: TGTGCCAGCAGTCGACTAGAGGGCTACGAGCAGTACTTC.

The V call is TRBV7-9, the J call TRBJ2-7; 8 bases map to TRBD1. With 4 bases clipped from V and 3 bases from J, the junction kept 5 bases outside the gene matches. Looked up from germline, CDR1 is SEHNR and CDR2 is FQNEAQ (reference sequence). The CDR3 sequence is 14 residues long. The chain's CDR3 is CASSSGQGVYEQYF. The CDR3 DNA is TGTGCCAGCAGCTCCGGACAGGGAGTCTACGAGCAGTACTTC.

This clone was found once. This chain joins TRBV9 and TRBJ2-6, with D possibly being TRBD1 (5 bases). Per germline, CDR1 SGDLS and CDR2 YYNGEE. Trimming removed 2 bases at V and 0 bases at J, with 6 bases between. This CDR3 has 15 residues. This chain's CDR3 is CASSVTGSGANVLTF. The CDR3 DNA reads TGTGCCAGCAGCGTTACAGGCTCTGGGGCCAACGTCCTGACTTTC. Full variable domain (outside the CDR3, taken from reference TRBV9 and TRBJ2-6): DSGVTQTPKHLITATGQRVTLRCSPRSGDLSVYWYQQSLDQGLQFLIQYYNGEERAKGNILERFSAQQFPDLHSELNLSSLELGDSALYFCASSVTGSGANVLTFGAGSRLTVL.

CDR3 bases: TGTGCCAGCAGCTTAATTTTCCCGACAGGAGACCAAGAGACCCAGTACTTC. Translating it yields CASSLIFPTGDQETQYF. The J gene is TRBJ2-5, the V gene TRBV11-3, with D possibly matching TRBD1 (6 bases). The CDR3 has 17 residues. The V and J ends lost 2 bases and 0 bases respectively, with 16 bases between them. Germline CDR1 SGHNT, CDR2 YENEEA.

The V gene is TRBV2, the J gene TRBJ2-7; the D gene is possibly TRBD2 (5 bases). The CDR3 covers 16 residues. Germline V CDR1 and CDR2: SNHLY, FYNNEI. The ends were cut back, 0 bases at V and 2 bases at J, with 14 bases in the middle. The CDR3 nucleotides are TGTGCCAGCAGTGAAGCGCTTCGAGCGGCGCCCTACGAGCAGTACTTC. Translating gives CASSEALRAAPYEQYF.

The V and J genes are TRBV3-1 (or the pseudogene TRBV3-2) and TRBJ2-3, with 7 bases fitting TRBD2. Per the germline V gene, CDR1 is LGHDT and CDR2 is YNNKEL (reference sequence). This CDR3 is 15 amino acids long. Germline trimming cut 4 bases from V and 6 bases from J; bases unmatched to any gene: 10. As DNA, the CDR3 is TGTGCCAGCAGCCCCAGTCTCTTTAGCGGGGATACGCAGTATTTT. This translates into CASSPSLFSGDTQYF.

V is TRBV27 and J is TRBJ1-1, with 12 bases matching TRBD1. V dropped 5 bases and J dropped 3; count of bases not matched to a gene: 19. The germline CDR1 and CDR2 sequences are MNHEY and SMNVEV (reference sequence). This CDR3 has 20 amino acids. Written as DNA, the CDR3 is TGTGCCAGCAGTATCACCCCCTTAGGACGGGACAGGGGGCGTTACACTGAAGCTTTCTTT. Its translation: CASSITPLGRDRGRYTEAFF.

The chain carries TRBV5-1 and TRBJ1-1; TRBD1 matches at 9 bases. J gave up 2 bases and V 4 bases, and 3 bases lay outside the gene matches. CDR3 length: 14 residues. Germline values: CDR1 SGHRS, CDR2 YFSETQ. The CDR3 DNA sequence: TGCGCCAGCAGCAAAACAGGGGGCAACACTGAAGCTTTCTTT. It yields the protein CASSKTGGNTEAFF.

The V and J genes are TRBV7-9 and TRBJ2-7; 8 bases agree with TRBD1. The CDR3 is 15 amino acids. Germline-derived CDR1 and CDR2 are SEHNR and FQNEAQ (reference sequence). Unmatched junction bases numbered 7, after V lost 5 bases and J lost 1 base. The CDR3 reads CASSPSGDRSYEQYF. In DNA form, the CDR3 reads TGTGCCAGCAGCCCCTCCGGGGACAGGTCCTACGAGCAGTACTTC.

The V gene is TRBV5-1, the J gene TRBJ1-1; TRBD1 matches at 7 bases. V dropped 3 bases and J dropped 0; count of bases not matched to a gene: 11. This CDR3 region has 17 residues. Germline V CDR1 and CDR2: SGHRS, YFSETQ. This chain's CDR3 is CASSSPLSQGVNTEAFF. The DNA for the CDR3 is TGCGCCAGCAGCTCCCCCCTTTCCCAGGGGGTGAACACTGAAGCTTTCTTT.

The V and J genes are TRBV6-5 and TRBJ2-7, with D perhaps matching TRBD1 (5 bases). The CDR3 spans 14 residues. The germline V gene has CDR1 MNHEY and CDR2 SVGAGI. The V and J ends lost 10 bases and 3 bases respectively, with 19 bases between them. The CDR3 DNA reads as TGTGCCACCTCTTTAGGACACCGTAACTACGAGCAGTACTTC. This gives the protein CATSLGHRNYEQYF.

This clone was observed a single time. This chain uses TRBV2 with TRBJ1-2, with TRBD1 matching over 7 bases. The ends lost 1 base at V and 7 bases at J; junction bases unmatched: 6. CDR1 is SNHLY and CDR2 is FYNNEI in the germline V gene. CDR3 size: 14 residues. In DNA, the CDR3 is TGTGCCAGCAGTGAAGTAAGGGGGCGGCTTGGCTACACCTTC. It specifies CASSEVRGRLGYTF.

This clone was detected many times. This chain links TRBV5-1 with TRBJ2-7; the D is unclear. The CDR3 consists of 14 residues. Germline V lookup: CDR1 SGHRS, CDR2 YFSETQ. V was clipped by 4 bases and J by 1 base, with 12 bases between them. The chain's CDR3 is CASSRDFGSYEQYF. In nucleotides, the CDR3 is TGCGCCAGCAGCCGAGACTTTGGGTCCTACGAGCAGTACTTC.

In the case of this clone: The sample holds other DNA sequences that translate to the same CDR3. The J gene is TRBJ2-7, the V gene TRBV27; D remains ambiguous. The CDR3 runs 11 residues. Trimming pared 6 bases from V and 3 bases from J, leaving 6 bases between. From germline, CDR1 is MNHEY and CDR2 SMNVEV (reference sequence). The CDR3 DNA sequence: TGTGCCAGCAGCCCCGGCTACGAGCAGTACTTC. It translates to CASSPGYEQYF.

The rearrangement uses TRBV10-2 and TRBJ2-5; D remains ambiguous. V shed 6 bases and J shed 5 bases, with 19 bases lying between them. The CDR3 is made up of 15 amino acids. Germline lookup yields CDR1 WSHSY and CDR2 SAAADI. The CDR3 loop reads CASSTGFNAQETQYF. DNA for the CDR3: TGCGCCAGCAGCACCGGGTTTAACGCCCAGGAGACCCAGTACTTC.

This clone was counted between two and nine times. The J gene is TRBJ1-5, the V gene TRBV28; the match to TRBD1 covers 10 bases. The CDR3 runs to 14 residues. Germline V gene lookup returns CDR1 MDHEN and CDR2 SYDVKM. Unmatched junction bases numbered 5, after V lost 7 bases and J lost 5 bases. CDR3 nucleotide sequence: TGTGCCAGCACCCTGGGACAGGGGCATCAGCCCCAGCATTTT. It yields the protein CASTLGQGHQPQHF.

The CDR3 protein is CASSIGQNTEAFF. In DNA, the CDR3 is TGTGCCAGCAGCATCGGACAAAACACTGAAGCTTTCTTT. This chain joins TRBV7-3 and TRBJ1-1, with D maybe TRBD1 (5 bases). Germline values: CDR1 SGHTA, CDR2 FQGTGA. V was cut by 5 bases and J by 2 bases, with 9 bases left in between. CDR3 size: 13 residues.

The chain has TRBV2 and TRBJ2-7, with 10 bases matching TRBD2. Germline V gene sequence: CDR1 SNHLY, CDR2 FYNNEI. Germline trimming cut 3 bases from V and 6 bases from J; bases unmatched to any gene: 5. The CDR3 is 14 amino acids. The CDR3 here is CASSDSSGRLEQYF. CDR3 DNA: TGTGCCAGCAGTGATTCTAGCGGGAGACTCGAGCAGTACTTC.

The CDR3 coding sequence is TGCGCCAGCAGCCCGGACAGTTCCGGGGAGCTGTTTTTT. This encodes CASSPDSSGELFF. The rearrangement links TRBV4-1 to TRBJ2-2, with D tentatively TRBD1 (6 bases). Germline V lookup: CDR1 MGHRA, CDR2 YSYEKL. Trimming stripped 4 bases from V and 6 bases from J, with 9 bases between. This CDR3 has 13 amino acids.

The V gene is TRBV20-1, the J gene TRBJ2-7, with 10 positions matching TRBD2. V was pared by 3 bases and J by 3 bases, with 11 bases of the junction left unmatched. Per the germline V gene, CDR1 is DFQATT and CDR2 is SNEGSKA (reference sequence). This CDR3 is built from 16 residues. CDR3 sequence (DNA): TGCAGTGCTAGTGCCCAACTAGCGGGAAAGGTCTACGAGCAGTACTTC. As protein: CSASAQLAGKVYEQYF.

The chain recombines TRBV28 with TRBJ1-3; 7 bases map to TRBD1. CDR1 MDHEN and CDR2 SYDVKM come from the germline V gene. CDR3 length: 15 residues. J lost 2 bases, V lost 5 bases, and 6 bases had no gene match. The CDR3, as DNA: TGTGCCAGCAGTCCCCGGGACAGTACTGGAAACACCATATATTTT. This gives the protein CASSPRDSTGNTIYF. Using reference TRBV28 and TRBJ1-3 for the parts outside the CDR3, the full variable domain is DVKVTQSSRYLVKRTGEKVFLECVQDMDHENMFWYRQDPGLGLRLIYFSYDVKMKEKGDIPEGYSVSREKKERFSLILESASTNQTSMYLCASSPRDSTGNTIYFGEGSWLTVV.

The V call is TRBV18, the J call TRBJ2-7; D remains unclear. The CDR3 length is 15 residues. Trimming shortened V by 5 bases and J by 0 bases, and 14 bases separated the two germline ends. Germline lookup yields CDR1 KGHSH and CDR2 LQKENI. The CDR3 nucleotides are TGTGCCAGCTCAGGTCCCGGGTTCATCTCCTACGAGCAGTACTTC. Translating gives CASSGPGFISYEQYF.

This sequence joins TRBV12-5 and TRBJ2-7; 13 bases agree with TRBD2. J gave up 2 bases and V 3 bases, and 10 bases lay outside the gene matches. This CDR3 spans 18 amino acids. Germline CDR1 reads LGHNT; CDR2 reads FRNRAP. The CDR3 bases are TGTGCTAGTGGTTTCGAACCCGGGACTAGCGGGGTCCCCTACGAGCAGTACTTC. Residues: CASGFEPGTSGVPYEQYF.

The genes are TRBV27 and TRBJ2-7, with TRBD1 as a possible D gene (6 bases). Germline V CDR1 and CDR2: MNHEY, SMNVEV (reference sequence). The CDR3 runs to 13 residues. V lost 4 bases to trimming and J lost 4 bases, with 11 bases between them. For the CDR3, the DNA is TGTGCCAGCAGTTCCTATGACAGGTACGAGCAGTACTTC. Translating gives CASSSYDRYEQYF.

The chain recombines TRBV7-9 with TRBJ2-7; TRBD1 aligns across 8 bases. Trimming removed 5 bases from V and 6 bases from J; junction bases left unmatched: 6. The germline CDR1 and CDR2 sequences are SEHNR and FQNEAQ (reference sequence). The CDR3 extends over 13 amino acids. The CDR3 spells CASSPGQGPEQYF. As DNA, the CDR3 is TGTGCCAGCAGCCCAGGACAGGGCCCCGAGCAGTACTTC.

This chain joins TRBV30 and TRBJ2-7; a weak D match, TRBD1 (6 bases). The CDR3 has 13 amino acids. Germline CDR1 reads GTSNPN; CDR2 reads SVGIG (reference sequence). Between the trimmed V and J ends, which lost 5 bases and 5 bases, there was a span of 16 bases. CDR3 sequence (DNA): TGTGCCTGGGTATCGGACAGAGGAAACGAGCAGTACTTC. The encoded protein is CAWVSDRGNEQYF.